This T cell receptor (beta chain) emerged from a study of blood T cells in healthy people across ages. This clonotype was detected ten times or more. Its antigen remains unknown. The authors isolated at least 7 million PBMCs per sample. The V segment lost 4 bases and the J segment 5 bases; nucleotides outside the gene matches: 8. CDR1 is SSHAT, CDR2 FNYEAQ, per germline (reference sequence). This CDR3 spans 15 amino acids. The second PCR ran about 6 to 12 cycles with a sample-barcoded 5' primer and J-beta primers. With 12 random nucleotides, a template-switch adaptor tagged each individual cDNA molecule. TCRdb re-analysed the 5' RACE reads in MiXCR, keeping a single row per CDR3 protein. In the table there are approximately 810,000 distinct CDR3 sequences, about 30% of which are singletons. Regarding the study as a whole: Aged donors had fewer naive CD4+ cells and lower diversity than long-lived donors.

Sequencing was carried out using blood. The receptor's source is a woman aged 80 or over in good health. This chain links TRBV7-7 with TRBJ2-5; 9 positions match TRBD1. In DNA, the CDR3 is TGTGCCAGCAGCTCCCGAGGACAGGGGAGGGAGACCCAGTACTTC. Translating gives CASSSRGQGRETQYF.